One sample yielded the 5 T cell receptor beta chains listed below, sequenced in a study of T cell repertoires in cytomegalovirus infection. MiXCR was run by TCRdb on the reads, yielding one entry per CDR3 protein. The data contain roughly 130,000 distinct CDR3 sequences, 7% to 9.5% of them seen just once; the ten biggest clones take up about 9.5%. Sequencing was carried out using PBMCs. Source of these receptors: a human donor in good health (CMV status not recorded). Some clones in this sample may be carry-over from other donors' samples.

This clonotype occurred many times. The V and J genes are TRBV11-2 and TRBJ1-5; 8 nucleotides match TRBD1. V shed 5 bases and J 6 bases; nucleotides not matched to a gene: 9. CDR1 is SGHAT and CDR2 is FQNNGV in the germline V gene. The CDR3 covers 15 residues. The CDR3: CASSPDRGRGQPQHF. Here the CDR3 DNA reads TGTGCCAGCAGCCCAGACAGGGGACGGGGTCAGCCCCAGCATTTT.

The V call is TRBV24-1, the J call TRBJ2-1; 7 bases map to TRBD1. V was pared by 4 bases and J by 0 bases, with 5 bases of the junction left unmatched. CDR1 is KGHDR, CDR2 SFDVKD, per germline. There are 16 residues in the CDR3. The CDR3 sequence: CATSDPRDSSYNEQFF. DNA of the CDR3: TGTGCCACCAGTGACCCCCGGGACAGCTCCTACAATGAGCAGTTCTTC.

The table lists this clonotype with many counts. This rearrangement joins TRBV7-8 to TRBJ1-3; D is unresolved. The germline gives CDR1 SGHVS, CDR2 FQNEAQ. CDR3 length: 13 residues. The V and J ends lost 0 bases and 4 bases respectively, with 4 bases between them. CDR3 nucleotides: TGTGCCAGCAGCTTAGCGCAGGGAAACACCATATATTTT. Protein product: CASSLAQGNTIYF.

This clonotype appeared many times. The CDR3 region is CATTPPPQGGSTDTQYF. CDR3 DNA sequence: TGTGCCACCACTCCTCCACCCCAGGGGGGTAGCACAGATACGCAGTATTTT. The gene calls are TRBV7-9 and TRBJ2-3; D is possibly TRBD1 (7 bases). CDR1 and CDR2 (germline): SEHNR, FQNEAQ (reference sequence). V was trimmed by 10 bases and J by 0 bases, leaving 23 bases between them. The CDR3 covers 17 residues.

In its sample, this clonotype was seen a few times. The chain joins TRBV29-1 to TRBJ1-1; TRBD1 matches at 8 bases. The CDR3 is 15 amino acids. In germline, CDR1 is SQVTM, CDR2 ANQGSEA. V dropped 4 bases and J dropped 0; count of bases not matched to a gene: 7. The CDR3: CSVAGGPSLNTEAFF. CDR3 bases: TGCAGCGTTGCAGGGGGCCCTTCTCTGAACACTGAAGCTTTCTTT.